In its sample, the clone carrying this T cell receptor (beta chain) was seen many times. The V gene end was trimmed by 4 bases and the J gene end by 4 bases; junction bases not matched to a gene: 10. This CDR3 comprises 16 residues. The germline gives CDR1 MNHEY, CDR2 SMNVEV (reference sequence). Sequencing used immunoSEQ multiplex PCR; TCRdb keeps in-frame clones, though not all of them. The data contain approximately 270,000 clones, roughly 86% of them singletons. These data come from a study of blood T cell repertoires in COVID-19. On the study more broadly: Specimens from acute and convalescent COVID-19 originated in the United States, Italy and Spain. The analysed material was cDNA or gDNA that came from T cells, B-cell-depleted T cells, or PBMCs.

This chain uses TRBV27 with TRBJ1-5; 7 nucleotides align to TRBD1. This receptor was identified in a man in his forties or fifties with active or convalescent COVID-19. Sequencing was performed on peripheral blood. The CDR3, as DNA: TGTGCCAGCAGTTGGAAAAAGGACAGGCGAAATCAGCCCCAGCATTTT. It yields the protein CASSWKKDRRNQPQHF.